This TCR beta chain was captured in a study of somatic mutations in cytotoxic T cells in rheumatoid arthritis. The overall study: An approximately 30 ml EDTA sample of patient blood was drawn right after diagnosis, before any treatment.

This clone came up a few times. Its antigen is undetermined. Repertoires were generated with immunoSEQ multiplex PCR, while TCRdb's copy carries only in-frame clones and drops some. The top ten clones hold 12% of a sample with roughly 10,000 clones, about 84% of them seen once. Study results and caveats: CD8+ T-cell clonality did not differ significantly between rheumatoid arthritis patients and age-matched healthy controls. Antigens recognized by the expanded CD8+ clones were unknown.

Trimming took 4 bases from V and 3 from J, leaving 12 bases between them. There are 15 residues in the CDR3. CDR1 is SEHNR and CDR2 is FQNEAQ in the germline V gene (reference sequence). The sample consisted of CD8+ T cells sorted from blood. This sequence joins TRBV7-9 and TRBJ2-2; D gene ambiguous. The source of this sequence is an adult with rheumatoid arthritis. The CDR3 coding sequence is TGTGCCAGCAGCTCCCCCGGGCCCTACACCGGGGAGCTGTTTTTT. This gives the protein CASSSPGPYTGELFF.